This section outlines one T cell receptor (beta chain) sequence together with its context. Its specificity is not known. This specimen belongs to a study of CD8 T cells in ankylosing spondylitis. It was by quantitative 5'-RACE with molecular barcodes that TCR beta libraries were made. One entry per CDR3 protein results from TCRdb running MiXCR on the 5' RACE reads. The profile shows 250,000 to 350,000 distinct CDR3 sequences, 20% of them singletons. V shed 2 bases and J shed 4 bases, with 14 bases lying between them. The CDR3 is 15 residues long. Germline assignment: CDR1 MNHEY and CDR2 SVGAGI. Study results and caveats: Some motif variants were previously reported in reactive arthritis synovial fluid and blood. About 8 highly homologous variants formed a TCR beta motif that appeared characteristic of ankylosing spondylitis blood. The study looked at matched synovial fluid samples from ankylosing spondylitis patients. Disease-linked clones were reported to be significantly enriched there.

V usage is TRBV6-5 and J usage is TRBJ2-5, with TRBD2 as a possible D gene (5 bases). The TCR sequence derives from a male donor with ankylosing spondylitis or in good health (not recorded which). Material: blood, either unsorted or a sorted T cell fraction (not recorded which). The CDR3: CASSYRAGSGETQYF. The CDR3 nucleotides read TGTGCCAGCAGTTACCGGGCCGGCAGCGGAGAGACCCAGTACTTC.